These T cell receptor beta chains were read from a single sample in a study of cytomegalovirus exposure and HLA in healthy donors. TCRdb's copy holds only in-frame clones and misses some; the assay was immunoSEQ multiplex PCR. Among around 99,000 clones listed, 81% were seen once. Sequencing was done on a sample of PBMCs. The receptor set was obtained from a woman aged 25 to 39 in good health and CMV-seronegative. Each CDR3 is given with its conserved first and last residue. D genes are given only for firm matches. Only part of the rows carry a size: once, few, many, or a class if the clone is expanded.

v_gene	d_gene	j_gene	abundance	CDR3aa	CDR3nt
TRBV7-6	NA	TRBJ2-7	NA	CASSLGPGRTSEQYF	TGTGCCAGCAGCCTCGGACCAGGTCGGACAAGCGAGCAGTACTTC
TRBV7-9	TRBD2	TRBJ2-7	NA	CASSSLAGDDYEQYF	TGTGCCAGCAGCTCCTTAGCGGGAGACGATTACGAGCAGTACTTC
TRBV7-3	TRBD2	TRBJ2-1	NA	CASSVSGRRNNEQFF	TGTGCCAGCAGCGTTAGCGGGAGGAGGAACAATGAGCAGTTCTTC
TRBV19	TRBD2	TRBJ2-7	few	CASSTGTSGSYEQYF	TGTGCCAGTAGTACAGGGACTAGCGGCTCCTACGAGCAGTACTTC
TRBV18	NA	TRBJ2-5	few	CASSPVSGETQYF	TGTGCCAGCTCACCAGTTTCCGGGGAGACCCAGTACTTC
TRBV9	TRBD2	TRBJ2-5	NA	CASSVTTSGVEPQYF	TGTGCCAGCAGCGTGACGACTAGCGGGGTCGAGCCCCAGTACTTC
TRBV9	NA	TRBJ1-4	NA	CASSVAGGVSEKLFF	TGTGCCAGCAGCGTAGCGGGGGGGGTCAGTGAAAAACTGTTTTTT
TRBV13	NA	TRBJ2-5	NA	CASSNPRLRQETQYF	TGTGCCAGCAGCAATCCAAGACTGCGCCAAGAGACCCAGTACTTC
TRBV7-2	TRBD2	TRBJ2-2	NA	CASSFSGITGELFF	TGTGCCAGCAGCTTCAGCGGGATCACCGGGGAGCTGTTTTTT
TRBV5-1	TRBD1	TRBJ1-1	NA	CASSLAGAGGSNSAEAFF	TGTGCCAGCAGCTTGGCCGGGGCAGGGGGGAGCAATAGTGCTGAAGCTTTCTTT
TRBV14	NA	TRBJ2-5	NA	CASSQGGLVQQTQYF	TGTGCCAGCAGCCAAGGGGGGCTAGTTCAACAGACCCAGTACTTC
TRBV5-4	NA	TRBJ1-1	NA	CASSSPATTGSTEAFF	TGTGCCAGCAGCTCCCCCGCGACAACGGGGAGCACTGAAGCTTTCTTT
TRBV9	NA	TRBJ2-2	NA	CASSAGLNTGELFF	TGTGCCAGCAGCGCTGGACTGAACACCGGGGAGCTGTTTTTT
TRBV19	TRBD1	TRBJ1-1	NA	CASSPGTGGLSEAFF	TGTGCCAGTAGTCCGGGGACAGGGGGCTTGTCTGAAGCTTTCTTT
TRBV5-4	TRBD2	TRBJ2-7	NA	CASSPGRESTYEQYF	TGTGCCAGCAGCCCGGGGCGGGAGTCCACCTACGAGCAGTACTTC
TRBV6-1	NA	TRBJ2-3	NA	CASSVIRGLGRPPAADTQYF	TGTGCCAGCAGTGTTATTAGGGGGCTGGGGAGGCCGCCCGCCGCAGATACGCAGTATTTT
TRBV9	TRBD1	TRBJ2-7	NA	CASSPRTGGEQYF	TGTGCCAGCAGCCCACGGACAGGGGGAGAGCAGTACTTC
TRBV4-2	NA	TRBJ2-1	NA	CASSQDRGLAENNNEQFF	TGTGCCAGCAGCCAAGATCGGGGGTTAGCGGAAAACAACAATGAGCAGTTCTTC
TRBV27	NA	TRBJ1-5	NA	CASKQAANSNQPQHF	TGTGCCAGCAAACAAGCAGCGAATAGCAATCAGCCCCAGCATTTT
TRBV4-1	NA	TRBJ2-5	few	CASSLVVRETQYF	TGCGCCAGCAGCCTCGTGGTTCGGGAGACCCAGTACTTC